A selection of T cell receptor beta chains follows, all from one sample in a study of T cells in Graves' hyperthyroidism and ophthalmopathy. Via MiXCR, TCRdb re-called the multiplex PCR reads, giving one row per CDR3 protein. The sample has around 350,000 distinct CDR3 sequences, roughly 15% seen once. Material for sequencing was blood. Every receptor here comes from a woman aged 55-69 years with Graves' ophthalmopathy. The CDR3 runs from the conserved cysteine through the conserved F or W. A D gene is named only where the DNA matches it firmly. A row's size may be missing; if present it is once, few, many or a size class.

v_gene	d_gene	j_gene	abundance	CDR3nt	CDR3aa
TRBV27	.	TRBJ2-7	many	TGTGCCAGCAGTTTATCGCGGGGCGAGGCCTACGAGCAGTACTTC	CASSLSRGEAYEQYF
TRBV3-1	TRBD1	TRBJ1-6	.	TGTGCCAGCAGCCCACGACAGGGGAATTCACCCCTCCACTTT	CASSPRQGNSPLHF
TRBV11-2	.	TRBJ2-1	many	TGTGCCAGCAGCTCCCAGGGGGCGGGAGTCTACAATGAGCAGTTCTTC	CASSSQGAGVYNEQFF
TRBV24-1	.	TRBJ2-2	.	TGTGCCACCAGTGATTTGCCCCCGGGAACCGGGGAGCTGTTTTTT	CATSDLPPGTGELFF
TRBV6-1	.	TRBJ2-7	once	TGTGCCAGCACCAAAGGGCAGAGCCCCTACGAGCAGTACTTC	CASTKGQSPYEQYF
TRBV5-4	TRBD2	TRBJ2-5	.	TGTGCCAGCAGCAGGGGACTAGCGGGAGGGGGGGAGACCCAGTACTTC	CASSRGLAGGGETQYF
TRBV12-3/TRBV12-4	TRBD2	TRBJ2-1	.	TGTGCCAGCAAACCCCCGGGGGGACTGGGAAATGAGCAGTTCTTC	CASKPPGGLGNEQFF
TRBV6-1	.	TRBJ1-5	.	TGTGCCAGCAGTGAAATATTTGAGGTGCGGCAGCCCCAGCATTTT	CASSEIFEVRQPQHF
TRBV5-1	.	TRBJ2-7	many	TGCGCCAGCAGCTTGGACTTGATGGGCGAGCAGTACTTC	CASSLDLMGEQYF
TRBV20-1	.	TRBJ1-1	.	TGCAGTGCTAGAGATGGGGGGGGACATGAGTTTGAAGCTTTCTTT	CSARDGGGHEFEAFF
TRBV5-8	.	TRBJ2-1	many	TGTGCCAGCAGCTCTCAACACGACTCAAACTTATCCCCCCAGTTCTTC	CASSSQHDSNLSPQFF
TRBV19	TRBD2	TRBJ2-7	few	TGTGCCAGTCAATCCTCGGGAGGGGCCTACGAGCAGTACTTC	CASQSSGGAYEQYF
TRBV2	.	TRBJ1-6	few	TGTGCCAGCAGTGAAGGGGACGGCCAATATAATTCACCCCTCCACTTT	CASSEGDGQYNSPLHF
TRBV14	.	TRBJ2-7	few	TGTGCCAGCAGCCCCTGGCCTTCTAACGAGCAGTACTTC	CASSPWPSNEQYF
TRBV6-1	.	TRBJ2-4	many	TGTGCCAGCAGTTCGGTGGACATACTAGCCAAAAACATTCAGTACTTC	CASSSVDILAKNIQYF
TRBV12-3/TRBV12-4	TRBD1	TRBJ2-1	many	TGTGCCAGCAGCCGGGACAGTTCCAATGAGCAGTTCTTC	CASSRDSSNEQFF
TRBV5-6	TRBD2	TRBJ2-1	.	TGTGCCAGCAGCTTGGGGCTAGCGGGAGGGACTGAGCAGTTCTTC	CASSLGLAGGTEQFF
TRBV7-2	TRBD2	TRBJ2-7	many	TGTGCCAGCAGCCCCACTAGCGGGATCCCCGGGGAGCAGTACTTC	CASSPTSGIPGEQYF
TRBV27	TRBD2	TRBJ2-3	many	TGTGCCAGCAGTTTTGGAGCGGGACGCGATACGCAGTATTTT	CASSFGAGRDTQYF
TRBV20-1	.	TRBJ1-2	few	TGCAGTGCTAGATCGTTTGGGGCCCGGGGCAATTATGGCTACACCTTC	CSARSFGARGNYGYTF
TRBV7-2	.	TRBJ1-2	many	TGTGCCAGCAGCTTAGCGCGGACGGAATATGGCTACACCTTC	CASSLARTEYGYTF
TRBV20-1	.	TRBJ1-1	many	TGCAGTGCCACCCGACAGGCGGATGAAGCTTTCTTT	CSATRQADEAFF
TRBV20-1	TRBD1	TRBJ1-2	many	TGCAGTGCTCCTGGACAGGGAGACTATGGCTACACCTTC	CSAPGQGDYGYTF
TRBV28	.	TRBJ1-6	.	TGTGCCAGCAGTTATCCGATGGAGCTCTCCTATAATTCACCCCTCCACTTT	CASSYPMELSYNSPLHF
TRBV3-1	.	TRBJ1-2	many	TGTGCCAGCAGCCCCACCGAAGGAGGCTACACCTTC	CASSPTEGGYTF
TRBV5-5	.	TRBJ2-7	many	TGTGCCAGCAGCTCCTTGGGACACCCATTAACCTACGAGCAGTACTTC	CASSSLGHPLTYEQYF
TRBV7-9	TRBD2	TRBJ2-3	many	TGTGCCAGCAGCCGTCTTAGCGGGGCAGCAGATACGCAGTATTTT	CASSRLSGAADTQYF
TRBV30	TRBD2	TRBJ2-7	many	TGTGCCTGGAGTGTCCCTAGCGGGGCCTACGAGCAGTACTTC	CAWSVPSGAYEQYF
TRBV29-1	.	TRBJ1-1	.	TGCAGCTGGGGCAGGAACACTGAAGCTTTCTTT	CSWGRNTEAFF
TRBV29-1	TRBD1	TRBJ2-7	.	TGCAGCGCCGGGACAGGGTGGGGCGTCGGCGAGCAGTACTTC	CSAGTGWGVGEQYF
TRBV7-8	.	TRBJ1-3	.	TGTGCCAGCAGCCGCAGCCGCAGCCTTCCTCCCTCTGGAAACACCATATATTTT	CASSRSRSLPPSGNTIYF
TRBV10-1	TRBD1	TRBJ2-1	many	TGCGCCAGCAGTGAGTCCGTACTCAGGCGGGACAGGCGCTCCTACAATGAGCAGTTCTTC	CASSESVLRRDRRSYNEQFF
TRBV5-5	TRBD2	TRBJ2-2	many	TGTGCCAGCAGCCGACTAGCGGGAGGGCCTAACACCGGGGAGCTGTTTTTT	CASSRLAGGPNTGELFF
TRBV2	TRBD2	TRBJ2-3	many	TGTGCCAGCAGTGGGGGACTAGCGGGAGGTGCAGATACGCAGTATTTT	CASSGGLAGGADTQYF
TRBV6-2/TRBV6-3	TRBD2	TRBJ2-3	many	TGTGCCAGTGCCACCACGCGGGAGGGCCCGGATACGCAGTATTTT	CASATTREGPDTQYF